The source of this T cell receptor beta chain is a study of blood T cell repertoires in COVID-19. V was pared by 5 bases and J by 3 bases, with 13 bases between. Germline V gene data show CDR1 as LNHDA and CDR2 as SQIVND (reference sequence). This CDR3 has 14 residues. Assay: immunoSEQ multiplex PCR; the TCRdb copy retains only in-frame clones and omits some. The table shows under 300,000 clones, with about 88% occurring only once. The receptor comes from a woman aged 55-70 years in a cohort exposed to, infected with or recovered from COVID-19 (not recorded which). The material sequenced was PBMCs or T cells enriched from blood (not recorded which). The chain is built from TRBV19 and TRBJ1-1; D gene uncertain. The CDR3 region is CASSPRSRDTEAFF. Here the CDR3 DNA reads TGTGCCAGTAGTCCTCGGTCGAGGGACACTGAAGCTTTCTTT.